This T cell receptor beta chain emerged from a study of T-cell reconstitution after alpha-beta-depleted transplantation in children. Study-level points and caveats: Most T-cell counts and diversity one year after the transplant came from T cells that were newly produced.

Preparation of the TCRbeta library was carried out with unique molecular identifiers. MiXCR, run by TCRdb on the PCR reads, gives a single entry per CDR3 protein. The data contain fewer than 1 million distinct CDR3 sequences, 15% to 20% of them singletons. In this sample, this clonotype turned up a few times. Its target is unknown. The sequence was collected from a male patient aged 10 to 17 who had a stem cell transplant for acute lymphoblastic leukemia, so the T cells may come from the graft donor. The source material was PBMCs, mostly from graft donor cells, sampled 360 days after TCRalphabeta/CD19-depleted stem cell transplant.

The chain's CDR3 is CASSQVRSGYTF. The CDR3 nucleotides read TGCGCCAGCAGCCAAGTTAGATCCGGCTACACCTTC. The J gene is TRBJ1-2, the V gene TRBV4-1; D unclear. The germline CDR1 and CDR2 sequences are MGHRA and YSYEKL. With 1 base removed from V and 8 bases from J, the gap between germline ends came to 8 bases. CDR3 size: 12 residues.